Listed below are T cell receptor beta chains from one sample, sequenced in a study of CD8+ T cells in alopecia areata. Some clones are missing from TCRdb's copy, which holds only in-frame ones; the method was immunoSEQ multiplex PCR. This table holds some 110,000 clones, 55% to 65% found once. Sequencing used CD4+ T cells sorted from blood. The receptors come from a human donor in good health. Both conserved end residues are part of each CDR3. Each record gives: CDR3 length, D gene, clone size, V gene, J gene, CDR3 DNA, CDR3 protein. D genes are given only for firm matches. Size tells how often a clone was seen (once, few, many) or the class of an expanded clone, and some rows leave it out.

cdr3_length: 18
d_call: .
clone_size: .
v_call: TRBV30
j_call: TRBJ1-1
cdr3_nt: TGTGCCTGGAGGCCCTCCGGGACCGGGTTATTTTTGAACACTGAAGCTTTCTTT
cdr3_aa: CAWRPSGTGLFLNTEAFF

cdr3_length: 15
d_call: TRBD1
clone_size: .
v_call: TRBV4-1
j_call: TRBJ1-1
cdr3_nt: TGCGCCAGCAGCCAACCAAGGACAGGGTACACTGAAGCTTTCTTT
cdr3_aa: CASSQPRTGYTEAFF

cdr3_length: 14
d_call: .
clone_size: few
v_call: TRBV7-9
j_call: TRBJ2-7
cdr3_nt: TGTGCCAGCACTGGGGGGGCGGTTGCCTACGAGCAGTACTTC
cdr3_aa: CASTGGAVAYEQYF

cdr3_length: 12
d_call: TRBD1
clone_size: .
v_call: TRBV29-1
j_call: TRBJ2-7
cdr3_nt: TGCAGCGTTGGACAGGGGACCTACGAGCAGTACTTC
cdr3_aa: CSVGQGTYEQYF

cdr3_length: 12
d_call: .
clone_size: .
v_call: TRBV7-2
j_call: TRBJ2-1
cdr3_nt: TGTGCCAGCAGCTTAGCAGTCCATGAGCAGTTCTTC
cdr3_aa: CASSLAVHEQFF

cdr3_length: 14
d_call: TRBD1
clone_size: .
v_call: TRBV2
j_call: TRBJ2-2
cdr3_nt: TGTGCCAGCCACAGGGGAGAGTTGACCGGGGAGCTGTTTTTT
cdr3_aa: CASHRGELTGELFF

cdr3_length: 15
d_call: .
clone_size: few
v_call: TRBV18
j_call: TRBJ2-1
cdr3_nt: TGTGCCAGCTCACCGTCCAGGTCCACCGGGGGTGAGCAGTTCTTC
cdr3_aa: CASSPSRSTGGEQFF

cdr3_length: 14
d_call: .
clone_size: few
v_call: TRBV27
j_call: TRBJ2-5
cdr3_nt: TGTGCCAGCAAGGCAGGGCGTAACTCGGAGACCCAGTACTTC
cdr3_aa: CASKAGRNSETQYF

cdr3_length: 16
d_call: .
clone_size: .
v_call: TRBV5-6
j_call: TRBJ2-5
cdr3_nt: TGTGCCAGCAGCTTGTCAACGGGGAGACCCCAAGAGACCCAGTACTTC
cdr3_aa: CASSLSTGRPQETQYF

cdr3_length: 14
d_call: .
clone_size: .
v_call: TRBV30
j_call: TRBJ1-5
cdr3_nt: TGTGCCTGCGACCAGGGAAAGGGCAATCAGCCCCAGCATTTT
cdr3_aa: CACDQGKGNQPQHF

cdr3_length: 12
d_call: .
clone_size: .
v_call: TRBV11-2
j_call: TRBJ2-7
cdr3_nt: TGTGCCAGCAGCTTGGGGCTCCACGAGCAGTACTTC
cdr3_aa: CASSLGLHEQYF

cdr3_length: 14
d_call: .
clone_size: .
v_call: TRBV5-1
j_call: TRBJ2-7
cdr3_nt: TGCGCCAGCAGCTTAGGCGCGACCCCCTACGAGCAGTACTTC
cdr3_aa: CASSLGATPYEQYF

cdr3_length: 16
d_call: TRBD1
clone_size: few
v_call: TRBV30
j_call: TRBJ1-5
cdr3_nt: TGTGCCTGGAGTGCCCTTACAGGGGTTGGGGGACAGCCCCAGCATTTT
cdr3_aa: CAWSALTGVGGQPQHF